This T cell receptor (beta chain) came from a study of T cells in Graves' hyperthyroidism and ophthalmopathy. Whole-study findings and limits: Researchers report that a 13 V-J model separated ophthalmopathy from stable hyperthyroidism.

Template material for amplifying TCR beta CDR3 regions consisted of RNA transcripts. During a first-round RT-PCR of the TCR CDR3, the HTBI primer set was used. One entry per CDR3 protein results from TCRdb running MiXCR on the multiplex PCR reads. The profile covers a few hundred thousand distinct CDR3 sequences, with roughly 14% appearing a single time and 20% to 25% taken by the ten largest. Diagnosis of hyperthyroidism was new in patients aged 18 to 65, and its duration was under 2 months. Lactation, pregnancy, other autoimmune disease or uncontrolled infection excluded patients. As regards this clonotype: Its target is not known.

Germline values: CDR1 KGHSH, CDR2 LQKENI. This CDR3 is 16 amino acids long. The V segment lost 2 bases and the J segment 10 bases; nucleotides outside the gene matches: 12. This TCR derives from a man aged 25 to 40 with Graves' hyperthyroidism that later progressed to Graves' ophthalmopathy. Sequenced sample: blood. The genes are TRBV18 and TRBJ2-1; TRBD2 matches 9 bases. The CDR3 DNA reads as TGTGCCAGCTCACCAGCGGGGACTAGCCGTCTGGGGGAGCAGTTCTTC. This codes for CASSPAGTSRLGEQFF.